This TCR beta chain was recorded in a study of Tregs in tolerant kidney transplant recipients. Study-wide findings and caveats: Validation in larger populations is needed because few patients were studied.

CD4+CD25+CD127- Tregs, CD4+CD25- non-Tregs, CD4 and CD8 cells were sorted. The germline CDR1 and CDR2 sequences are DFQATT and SNEGSKA (reference sequence). This CDR3 has 11 residues. V was trimmed by 5 bases and J by 4 bases, leaving 9 bases between them. As to this clone: The antigen is not known.

TCRdb keeps only in-frame clones here, not all; method: immunoSEQ multiplex PCR. In the table there are 90,000 to 150,000 clones, roughly 92% of which are singletons. The clonotype was recovered from a human donor in good health. The sample consisted of CD4+ T cells from blood. This chain connects TRBV20-1 to TRBJ2-7; D might be TRBD2 (5 bases). CDR3 amino acids: CSAHSGYEQYF. In DNA, the CDR3 is TGCAGTGCTCACTCGGGGTACGAGCAGTACTTC.